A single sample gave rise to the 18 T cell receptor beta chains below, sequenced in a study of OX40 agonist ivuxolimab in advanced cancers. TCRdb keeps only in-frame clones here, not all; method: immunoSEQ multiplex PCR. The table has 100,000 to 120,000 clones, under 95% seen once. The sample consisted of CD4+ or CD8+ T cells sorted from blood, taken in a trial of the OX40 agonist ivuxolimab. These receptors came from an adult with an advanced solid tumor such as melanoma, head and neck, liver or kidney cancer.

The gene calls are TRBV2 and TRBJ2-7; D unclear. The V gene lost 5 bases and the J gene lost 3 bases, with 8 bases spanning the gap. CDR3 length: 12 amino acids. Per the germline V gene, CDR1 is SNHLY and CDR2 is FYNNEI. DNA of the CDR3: TGTGCCAGCAGTAGAACCGGCTACGAGCAGTACTTC. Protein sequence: CASSRTGYEQYF.

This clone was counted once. The CDR3 DNA reads as TGTGCCAGCGGAAATAAAAGGAGACAGAGCTCCTACGAGCAGTACTTC. Protein: CASGNKRRQSSYEQYF. The chain uses TRBV5-4 and TRBJ2-7, with D possibly matching TRBD1 (5 bases). The CDR3 runs 16 residues. Germline CDR1 is SGHNT and CDR2 is YYREEE (reference sequence). The V and J ends lost 7 bases and 0 bases respectively, with 20 bases between them.

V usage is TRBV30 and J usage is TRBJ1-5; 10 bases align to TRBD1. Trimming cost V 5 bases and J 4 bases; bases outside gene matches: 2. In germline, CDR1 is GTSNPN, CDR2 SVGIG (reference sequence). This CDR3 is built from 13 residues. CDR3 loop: CAWGGQGNQPQHF. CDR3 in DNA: TGTGCCTGGGGGGGACAGGGGAATCAGCCCCAGCATTTT.

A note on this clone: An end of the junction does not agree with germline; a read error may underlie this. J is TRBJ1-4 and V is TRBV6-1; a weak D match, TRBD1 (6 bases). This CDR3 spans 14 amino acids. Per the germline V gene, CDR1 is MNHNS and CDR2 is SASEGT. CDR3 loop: CASRTGTTNEKLFF. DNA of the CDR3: TGTGCCAGCAGGACCGGGACAACGAATGAAAAACTGTTTTTT.

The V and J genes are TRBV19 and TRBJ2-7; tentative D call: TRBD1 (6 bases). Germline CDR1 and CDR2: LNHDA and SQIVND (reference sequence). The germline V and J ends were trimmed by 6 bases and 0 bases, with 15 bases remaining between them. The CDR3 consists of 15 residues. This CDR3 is CASRGRTAASYEQYF. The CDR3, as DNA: TGTGCCAGTAGGGGACGGACAGCGGCCTCCTACGAGCAGTACTTC.

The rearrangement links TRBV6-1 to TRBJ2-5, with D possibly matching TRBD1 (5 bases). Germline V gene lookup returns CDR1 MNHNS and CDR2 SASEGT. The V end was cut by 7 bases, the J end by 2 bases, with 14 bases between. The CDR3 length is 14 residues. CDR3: CASKRGPWQETQYF. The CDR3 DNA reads TGTGCCAGCAAAAGGGGTCCTTGGCAAGAGACCCAGTACTTC.

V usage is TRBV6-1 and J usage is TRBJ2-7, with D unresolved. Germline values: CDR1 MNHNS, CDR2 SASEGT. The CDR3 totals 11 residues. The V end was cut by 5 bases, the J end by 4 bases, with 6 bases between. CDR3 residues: CASSLTYEQYF. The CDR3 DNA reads TGTGCCAGCAGTCTGACTTACGAGCAGTACTTC.

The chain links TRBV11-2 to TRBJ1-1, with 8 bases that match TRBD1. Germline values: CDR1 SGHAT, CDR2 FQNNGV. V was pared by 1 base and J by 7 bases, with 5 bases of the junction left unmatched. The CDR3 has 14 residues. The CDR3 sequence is CASSLGGDRNEAFF. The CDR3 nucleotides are TGTGCCAGCAGCTTAGGCGGGGACAGGAATGAAGCTTTCTTT.

CDR3 region: CASSLDPPYEQYF. DNA for the CDR3: TGTGCCAGCAGCTTGGACCCGCCCTACGAGCAGTACTTC. This sequence joins TRBV7-2 and TRBJ2-7; D unresolved. Germline CDR1 reads SGHTA; CDR2 reads FQGNSA. V lost 3 bases and J 2 bases, leaving 8 bases between the germline ends. CDR3 length: 13 amino acids.

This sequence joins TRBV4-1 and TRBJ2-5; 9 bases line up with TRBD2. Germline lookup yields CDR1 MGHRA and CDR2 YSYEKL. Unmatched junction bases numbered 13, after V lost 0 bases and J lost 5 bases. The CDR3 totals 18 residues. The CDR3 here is CASSQDPPGGGASETQYF. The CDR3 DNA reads TGCGCCAGCAGCCAAGATCCCCCGGGCGGGGGGGCATCCGAGACCCAGTACTTC.

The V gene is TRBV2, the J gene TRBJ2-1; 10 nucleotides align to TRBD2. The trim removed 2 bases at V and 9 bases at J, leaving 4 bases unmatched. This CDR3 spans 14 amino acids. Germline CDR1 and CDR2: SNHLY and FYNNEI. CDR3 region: CASSELAGVVEQFF. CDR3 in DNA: TGTGCCAGCAGTGAACTAGCGGGAGTCGTTGAGCAGTTCTTC.

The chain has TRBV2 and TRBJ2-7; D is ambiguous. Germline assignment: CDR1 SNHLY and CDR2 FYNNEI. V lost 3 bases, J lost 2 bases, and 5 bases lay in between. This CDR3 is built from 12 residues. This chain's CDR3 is CASSEDPYEQYF. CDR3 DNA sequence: TGTGCCAGCAGTGAGGATCCCTACGAGCAGTACTTC.

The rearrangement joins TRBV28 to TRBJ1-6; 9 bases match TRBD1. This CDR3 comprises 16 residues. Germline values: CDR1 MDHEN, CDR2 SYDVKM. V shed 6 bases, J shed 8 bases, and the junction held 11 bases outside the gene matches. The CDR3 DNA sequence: TGTGCCAGCAGCCCTGGACAGGGGACGAGGGATTCACCCCTCCACTTT. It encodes CASSPGQGTRDSPLHF.

In DNA form, the CDR3 reads TGTGCCAGCAGTTACGCGGAGGTGGTGGACACCTTC. Translated, it gives CASSYAEVVDTF. This chain links TRBV6-5 with TRBJ1-2; D uncertain. Trimming removed 2 bases from V and 12 bases from J, with 13 bases in between. Germline V gene lookup returns CDR1 MNHEY and CDR2 SVGAGI. CDR3 size: 12 residues.

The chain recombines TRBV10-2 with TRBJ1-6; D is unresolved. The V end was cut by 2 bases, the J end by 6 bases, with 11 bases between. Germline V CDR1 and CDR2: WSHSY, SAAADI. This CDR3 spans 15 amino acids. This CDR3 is CASSEAGSGNSPLHF. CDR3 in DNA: TGCGCCAGCAGTGAGGCGGGCAGCGGTAATTCACCCCTCCACTTT.

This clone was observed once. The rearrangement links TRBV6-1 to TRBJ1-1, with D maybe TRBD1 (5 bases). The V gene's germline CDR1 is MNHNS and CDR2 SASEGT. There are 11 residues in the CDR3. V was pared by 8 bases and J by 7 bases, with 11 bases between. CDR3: CASVTGFEAFF. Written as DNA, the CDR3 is TGTGCCAGCGTAACAGGCTTTGAAGCTTTCTTT.

The CDR3 DNA reads TGTGCCAGCAGTTACCAGACAGGGACCGAGCAGTACTTC. It codes for CASSYQTGTEQYF. The chain combines TRBV6-6 with TRBJ2-7; TRBD1 matches 7 bases. The germline V gene has CDR1 MNHNY and CDR2 SVGAGI (reference sequence). Trimming removed 2 bases from V and 6 bases from J; junction bases left unmatched: 4. CDR3 length equals 13 residues.

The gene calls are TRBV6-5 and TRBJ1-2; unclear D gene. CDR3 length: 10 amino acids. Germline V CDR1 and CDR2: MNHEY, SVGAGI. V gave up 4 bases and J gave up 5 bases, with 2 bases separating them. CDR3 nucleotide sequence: TGTGCCAGCAGTTCGTATGGCTACACCTTC. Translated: CASSSYGYTF.